This T cell receptor beta chain was found in a study of T-cell memory formation after mild COVID-19. Whole-study results and caveats: CD4+ contracting clones were found mainly in CM and EM, and CD8+ ones in EMRA.

From 5'RACE with constant-segment primers came TCR alpha and TCR beta cDNA libraries that carried sample barcodes and UMIs. TCRdb re-called the 5' RACE reads with MiXCR, one entry per CDR3 protein. The sample holds about half a million distinct CDR3 sequences, 18% seen once. Germline V gene lookup returns CDR1 DFQATT and CDR2 SNEGSKA (reference sequence). After removal of 1 base from V and 5 bases from J, the junction contained 10 bases not matched to a gene. The CDR3 totals 15 residues. The sample holds a few counts of this clonotype. The antigen is undetermined. This receptor was taken from an adult woman who had mild COVID-19 (a few samples of this study predate the infection). Cell type and time point are not known. Material: PBMCs or a T cell subset sorted from them (not recorded which). The chain couples TRBV20-1 to TRBJ2-5; 7 bases are a match to TRBD2. The CDR3 spells CSARAYFGGGETQYF. The CDR3 coding sequence is TGCAGTGCTAGAGCCTATTTCGGCGGGGGTGAGACCCAGTACTTC.